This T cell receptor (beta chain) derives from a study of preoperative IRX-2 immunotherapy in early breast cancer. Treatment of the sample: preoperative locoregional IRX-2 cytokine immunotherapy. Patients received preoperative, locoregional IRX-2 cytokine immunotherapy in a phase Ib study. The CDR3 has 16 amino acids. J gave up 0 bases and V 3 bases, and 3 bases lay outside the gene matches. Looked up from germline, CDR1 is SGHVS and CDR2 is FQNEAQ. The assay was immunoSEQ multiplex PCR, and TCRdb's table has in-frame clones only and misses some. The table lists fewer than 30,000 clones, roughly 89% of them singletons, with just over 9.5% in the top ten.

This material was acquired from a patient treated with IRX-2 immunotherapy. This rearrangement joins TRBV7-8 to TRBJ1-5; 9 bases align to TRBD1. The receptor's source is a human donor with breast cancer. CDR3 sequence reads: CASSFRDRASNQPQHF. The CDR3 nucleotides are TGTGCCAGCAGCTTTCGGGACAGGGCTAGCAATCAGCCCCAGCATTTT. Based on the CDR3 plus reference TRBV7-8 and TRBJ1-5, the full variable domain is GAGVSQSPRYKVAKRGQDVALRCDPISGHVSLFWYQQALGQGPEFLTYFQNEAQLDKSGLPSDRFFAERPEGSVSTLKIQRTQQEDSAVYLCASSFRDRASNQPQHFGDGTRLSIL.